The rows below give T cell receptor beta chains drawn from one sample of a study of technical replicates of blood from four donors. TCRdb keeps only in-frame clones here, not all; method: immunoSEQ multiplex PCR. In the table there are roughly 51,000 clones, about 94% of which are singletons. What was sequenced was PBMCs. The receptors derive from a human donor in good health. Some clones in this sample may be carry-over from other donors' samples. The CDR3 runs from the conserved cysteine through the conserved F or W. A D gene is named only where the DNA matches it firmly. Size values are once, few and many counts, or a class for expanded clones, and some rows have none.

-,TRBJ2-1,TRBV4-3,once,TGCGCCAGCAGCCAAGAAAACCCGGGAATTTACCGCTCCTACAATGAGCAGTTCTTC,CASSQENPGIYRSYNEQFF
TRBD2,TRBJ2-1,TRBV7-2,-,TGTGCCAGCAGCTTAGCTAGCGGGGTTAATGAGCAGTTCTTC,CASSLASGVNEQFF
TRBD1,TRBJ1-3,TRBV4-1,-,TGCGCCAGCAGCCCTCGTGAGGGGGCCTCGGGAAACACCATATATTTT,CASSPREGASGNTIYF
-,TRBJ2-4,TRBV6-5,-,TGTGCCAGCAGTCGACTATCCAAAAACATTCAGTACTTC,CASSRLSKNIQYF
TRBD2,TRBJ2-5,TRBV7-2,-,TGTGCCAGCAGCTCGACTAGCGGGAGGGCGGAGACCCAGTACTTC,CASSSTSGRAETQYF
-,TRBJ2-1,TRBV1,-,TGCACCAGCAGCCAAGATAGCGGGACTAGCAACCGGAATGAGCAGTTCTTC,CTSSQDSGTSNRNEQFF
TRBD2,TRBJ2-7,TRBV9,-,TGTGCCAGCAGCGTTGCTAGCGGGCCCTCCTACGAGCAGTACTTC,CASSVASGPSYEQYF
-,TRBJ2-2,TRBV5-4,once,TGTGCCAGCAGCTTGGGACGGGCGAACACCGGGGAGCTGTTTTTT,CASSLGRANTGELFF
-,TRBJ1-3,TRBV2,-,TGTGCCAGCGGAAGGGAGAGCTCTGGAAACACCATATATTTT,CASGRESSGNTIYF
-,TRBJ1-3,TRBV10-3,-,TGTGCCATCAGTGAAAAAGGGGCTGGAAACACCATATATTTT,CAISEKGAGNTIYF
-,TRBJ1-2,TRBV5-6,-,TGTGCCAGCAGCTTGGACACCTATGGCTACACCTTC,CASSLDTYGYTF
TRBD1,TRBJ2-7,TRBV4-2,-,TGTGCCAGCAGCCAAGATGGGGGGACAGGGGGCTACGAGCAGTACTTC,CASSQDGGTGGYEQYF
TRBD1,TRBJ2-7,TRBV29-1,-,TGCAGCGGCGGGACAGGGAACGAGCAGTACTTC,CSGGTGNEQYF
TRBD2,TRBJ2-4,TRBV7-2,-,TGTGCCAGCAGCTTAGAGGCTAGCGGGAGGAACATTCAGTACTTC,CASSLEASGRNIQYF
TRBD2,TRBJ2-3,TRBV4-2,-,TGTGCCAGCAGCCAAACCCTGACTAGCGGGGGTGCAGATACGCAGTATTTT,CASSQTLTSGGADTQYF
TRBD2,TRBJ2-1,TRBV7-8,once,TGTGCCAGCAGCTCCGGACTAGCGGGGTACAATGAGCAGTTCTTC,CASSSGLAGYNEQFF
-,TRBJ1-2,TRBV12-5,once,TGTGCTAGTGGTACGGCAGGTATTGCGAGAGGCTACACCTTC,CASGTAGIARGYTF
TRBD1,TRBJ2-7,TRBV6-5,-,TGTGCCAGCAGTTATCTCAGGGACAGCTCCTACGAGCAGTACTTC,CASSYLRDSSYEQYF
TRBD2,TRBJ2-3,TRBV5-1,-,TGCGCCAGCAGCTTGGCGGTACTAGCGGGACCCTCTAGCACAGATACGCAGTATTTT,CASSLAVLAGPSSTDTQYF
-,TRBJ1-1,TRBV5-4,-,TGTGCCAGCAGCCCCCTTTCCGGGAACACTGAAGCTTTCTTT,CASSPLSGNTEAFF
-,TRBJ1-1,TRBV18,-,TGTGCCAGCTCCCCCATGGCGAACACTGAAGCTTTCTTT,CASSPMANTEAFF
TRBD2,TRBJ2-1,TRBV6-5,-,TGTGCCAGCAAAAGTAGCGGGTACAATGAGCAGTTCTTC,CASKSSGYNEQFF
TRBD2,TRBJ2-1,TRBV2,once,TGTGCCAGCAAAGGGACTAGCGGGGGTAGGGAGTTCTTC,CASKGTSGGREFF
-,TRBJ2-7,TRBV16,-,TGTGCCAGCAGCCTGGGCTTGGGGGCGAACTACGAGCAGTACTTC,CASSLGLGANYEQYF
-,TRBJ1-2,TRBV4-3,-,TGCGCCAGCAGCCAAGCAAGAGTTAACTATGGCTACACCTTC,CASSQARVNYGYTF
-,TRBJ2-7,TRBV7-7,-,TGTGCCTCCTACGTGAGCCAAAACCCCTACGAGCAGTACTTC,CASYVSQNPYEQYF
-,TRBJ2-7,TRBV4-2,-,TGTGCCAGCAGCCAAGATTCGGGGAATAGTATTTCCTACGAGCAGTACTTC,CASSQDSGNSISYEQYF
TRBD1,TRBJ2-7,TRBV11-1,once,TGTGCCAGCACCCTGGACAGGGCCTCCTACGAGCAGTACTTC,CASTLDRASYEQYF
-,TRBJ2-7,TRBV7-8,-,TGTGCCAGCAGCCTCCGACAGGCCCTCCCCTACGAGCAGTACTTC,CASSLRQALPYEQYF
-,TRBJ1-2,TRBV5-5,-,TGTGCCAGCAGCTCGCAAACAGGGAGGGGTGGCTACACCTTC,CASSSQTGRGGYTF
-,TRBJ1-2,TRBV4-1,once,TGCGCCAGCAGTCCCAGGGGAAATGGCTACACCTTC,CASSPRGNGYTF
-,TRBJ2-1,TRBV7-2,once,TGTGCCAGCAGCGCCCCTTTTGTGGGGGCAGGTGGGAATGAGCAGTTCTTC,CASSAPFVGAGGNEQFF
-,TRBJ1-6,TRBV6-5,-,TGTGCCACCGCCGGGACTAAGTATAATTCACCCCTCCACTTT,CATAGTKYNSPLHF
-,TRBJ1-1,TRBV21-1,-,TGTGCCAGCATACCTGGGGGGAACATGAACACTGAAGCTTTCTTT,CASIPGGNMNTEAFF
-,TRBJ2-2,TRBV30,-,TGTGCCTGGAGGGGCCCCGGGGAGCTGTTTTTT,CAWRGPGELFF
-,TRBJ2-3,TRBV9,few,TGTGCCAGCAGCCCTAGTTCTTGGCGGGGCAGCACAGATACGCAGTATTTT,CASSPSSWRGSTDTQYF
-,TRBJ2-7,TRBV4-3,-,TGCGCCAGCAGCCAAGTGCAGGCGAGTTCCTACGAGCAGTACTTC,CASSQVQASSYEQYF
TRBD2,TRBJ2-2,TRBV27,-,TGTGCCAGCAGTCCGGGGACTACCTTGAACACCGGGGAGCTGTTTTTT,CASSPGTTLNTGELFF
-,TRBJ1-5,TRBV7-2,-,TGTGCCAGCAGCTTTACCAGAAATAGCAATCAGCCCCAGCATTTT,CASSFTRNSNQPQHF
TRBD2,TRBJ2-5,TRBV30,-,TGTGCCTGGAGGGGAGGGACTAGCGGGAGAGGCATCCAAGAGACCCAGTACTTC,CAWRGGTSGRGIQETQYF
TRBD2,TRBJ2-7,TRBV7-2,once,TGTGCCAGCAGCTTAGTGGCTAGCGGCTACGAGCAGTACTTC,CASSLVASGYEQYF
TRBD2,TRBJ2-2,TRBV5-1,-,TGCGCCAGCAGCATAATAGCGGGGGGGAACACCGGGGAGCTGTTTTTT,CASSIIAGGNTGELFF
-,TRBJ2-2,TRBV5-4,-,TGTGCCAGCAGCATCGCCGGGACTGTCACCGGGGAGCTGTTTTTT,CASSIAGTVTGELFF
TRBD1,TRBJ2-6,TRBV2,-,TGTGCCAGCAGCACAGGACAGGGGGCCGGGGCCAACGTCCTGACTTTC,CASSTGQGAGANVLTF
TRBD1,TRBJ2-7,TRBV29-1,-,TGCAGCGTCACCACTGACTGGGTCCAGGGGGCCTACGAGCAGTACTTC,CSVTTDWVQGAYEQYF
-,TRBJ2-7,TRBV4-2,-,TGTGCCAGCAGCCAAGTCAGGGAAATGTACGAGCAGTACTTC,CASSQVREMYEQYF
TRBD1,TRBJ1-1,TRBV27,-,TGTGCCAGCAGCCTCGACAGGGACAACACTGAAGCTTTCTTT,CASSLDRDNTEAFF
TRBD1,TRBJ2-7,TRBV9,-,TGTGCCAGCAGCGCGGGGACAGGGGGTGGCGAGCAGTACTTC,CASSAGTGGGEQYF
TRBD2,TRBJ2-1,TRBV30,-,TGTGCCTGGAGTGTTCTGGCGGGAGTTCGAGTTTACAATGAGCAGTTCTTC,CAWSVLAGVRVYNEQFF
-,TRBJ2-5,TRBV2,-,TGTGCCAGCGAAAAGGGGCTAGCGACAAAAGAGACCCAGTACTTC,CASEKGLATKETQYF
-,TRBJ1-3,TRBV25-1,-,TGTGCCAGCAGCCCGGCGCGGGGGTTGGGAAACACCATATATTTT,CASSPARGLGNTIYF
TRBD2,TRBJ2-5,TRBV7-9,-,TGTGCCAGCAGCTTTCCTAGCGGGGGGCAAGAGACCCAGTACTTC,CASSFPSGGQETQYF
TRBD1,TRBJ1-2,TRBV27,-,TGTGCCACCTCCTTAGGGACAGGGGCCTATGGCTACACCTTC,CATSLGTGAYGYTF
-,TRBJ1-4,TRBV4-2,-,TGTGCCAGCAGCCTGGGGGGGTCCACTAATGAAAAACTGTTTTTT,CASSLGGSTNEKLFF